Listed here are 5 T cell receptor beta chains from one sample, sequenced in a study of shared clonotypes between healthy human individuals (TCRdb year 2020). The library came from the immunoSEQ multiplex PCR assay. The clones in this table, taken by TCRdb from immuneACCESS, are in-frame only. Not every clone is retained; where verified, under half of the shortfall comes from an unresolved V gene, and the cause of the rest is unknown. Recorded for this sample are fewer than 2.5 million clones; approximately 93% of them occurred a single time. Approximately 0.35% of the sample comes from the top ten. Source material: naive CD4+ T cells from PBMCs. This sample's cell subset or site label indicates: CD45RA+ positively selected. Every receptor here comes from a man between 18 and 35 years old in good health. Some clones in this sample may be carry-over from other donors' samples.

CDR3 nucleotides: TGTGCCAGCAGCCCCGCGCTAGCGGGAGCCTCAGATACGCAGTATTTT. Translated, it gives CASSPALAGASDTQYF. This chain joins TRBV5-6 and TRBJ2-3; 10 positions agree with TRBD2. The CDR3 is 16 residues long. Germline CDR1 is SGHDT and CDR2 is YYEEEE. V dropped 4 bases and J dropped 4; count of bases not matched to a gene: 9.

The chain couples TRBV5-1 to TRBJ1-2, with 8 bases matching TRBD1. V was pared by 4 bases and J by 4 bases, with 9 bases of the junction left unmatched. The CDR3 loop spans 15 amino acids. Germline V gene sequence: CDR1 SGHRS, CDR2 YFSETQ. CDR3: CASSNPGQDSYGYTF. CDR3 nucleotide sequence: TGCGCCAGCAGCAATCCGGGACAGGACTCCTATGGCTACACCTTC.

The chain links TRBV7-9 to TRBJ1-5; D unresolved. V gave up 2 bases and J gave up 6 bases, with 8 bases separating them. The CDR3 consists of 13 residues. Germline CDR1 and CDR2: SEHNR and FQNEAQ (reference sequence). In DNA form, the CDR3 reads TGTGCCAGCAGCTTAACTGGACCTCAGCCCCAGCATTTT. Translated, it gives CASSLTGPQPQHF.

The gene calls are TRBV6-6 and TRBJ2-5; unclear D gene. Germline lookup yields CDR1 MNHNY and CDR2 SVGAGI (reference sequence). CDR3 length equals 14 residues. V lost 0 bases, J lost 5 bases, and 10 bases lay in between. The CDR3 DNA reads TGTGCCAGCAGTTACTCGGACCTTCGGGAGACCCAGTACTTC. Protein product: CASSYSDLRETQYF.

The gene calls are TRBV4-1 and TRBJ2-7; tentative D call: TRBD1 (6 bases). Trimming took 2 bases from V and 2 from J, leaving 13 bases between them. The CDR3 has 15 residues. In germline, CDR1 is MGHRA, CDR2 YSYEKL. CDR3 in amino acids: CASSQLLGAPYEQYF. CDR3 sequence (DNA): TGCGCCAGCAGCCAATTGTTGGGGGCCCCCTACGAGCAGTACTTC.